The T cell receptor beta chain under discussion was sequenced for a study of T-cell memory formation after mild COVID-19 (dated by TCRdb to about 2021). For the study in its entirety: TCR sequence clusters from the two donors were found to be largely donor specific. In two donors, T-cell clones that expanded and contracted after mild COVID-19 were tracked by sequencing TCRalpha and TCRbeta repertoires over time. Two young, previously healthy adult volunteers made up the cohort, one male and one female. Paper-wide results and their limitations: Clones that contracted from day 15 to 85 showed balanced CD4/CD8 phenotypes, whereas a second wave of clones that expanded from day 15 to 37 leaned towards CD4+. Only a couple of mild cases were covered in the study, and larger cohorts including severe cases with pre-infection samples were considered necessary. Contracting CD4+ clones turned up mainly in the CM and EM memory subsets, whereas EMRA was where CD8+ clones were enriched. The second-wave clones that peaked on day 37 were not confirmed to be SARS-CoV-2 specific. Some responding clones were detected in pre-infection memory, which suggested that pre-existing cross-reactive memory T cells had joined the SARS-CoV-2 response.

Ficoll-Paque density gradient centrifugation was the method used to isolate PBMCs. In its sample, this clonotype was seen many times. The clone's antigen remains unknown. No much larger clone exists at a distance of one base, and base qualities are not known. Instrument on record: Illumina NovaSeq 6000. TCRalpha and TCRbeta cDNA libraries were constructed by 5'RACE with constant-segment primers, with sample barcodes and unique molecular identifiers being introduced. Trizol reagent was used to extract RNA from every sample. Library amplification was performed in two PCR steps, and a second sample barcode and Illumina TruSeq adapters were introduced in the second step. The libraries were sequenced on an Illumina NovaSeq using 2 x 150 bp paired-end reads. The study's own analysis went as follows. Demultiplexing of reads and collapsing into UMI-guided consensus sequences were performed with migec v1.2.7. Using mixcr v2.1.11, UMI consensuses were aligned to TRA and TRB V and J templates and then assembled into clonotypes. Expanded or contracted clonotypes were those called significant by both edgeR and NoisET, with noise models trained on biological replicates. edgeR calls used a false discovery rate-adjusted p below 0.01 and a log2 fold-change threshold of 1. PCA with hierarchical clustering of max-normalized trajectories of the 1000 most abundant clonotypes was used as exploratory dynamics analysis. The CD4 or CD8 phenotype of responding clones was assigned using the separately sequenced CD4+ and CD8+ repertoires. TCRdb passed the public sequencing reads through fastp at Q25 and MiXCR, retaining productive beta sequences. Rows with a matching CDR3 protein are joined into one entry that keeps the most common DNA and genes. TCRdb, not the authors, supplied the V and J calls. The sample has about 270,000 distinct CDR3 sequences on record, about 17% of them singletons. The ten largest clonotypes hold approximately 25% of the sample.

The source material was PBMCs or a T cell subset sorted from them (not recorded which). The receptor's source is a man in his late teens or twenties who had mild COVID-19 (a few samples of this study predate the infection). The sample titles of this study are shuffled in the database, so cell type and time point are left out; the donor was told from shared clones.

CDR3 reads: CASSLDRNEQFF. The nucleotide sequence reads as follows: TGTGCCAGCAGCTTAGACAGGAATGAGCAGTTCTTC. The rearrangement joined TRBV7-9 to TRBJ2-1; the D gene is perhaps TRBD1, on 5 matching bases. The trim is 1 base for V and 7 bases for J, with a gap of 5 bases between the germline ends. CDR1 and CDR2 are read off the germline V gene (reference sequence) as SEHNR and FQNEAQ. There are 12 amino acids in the CDR3, from cysteine to phenylalanine inclusive. Only the CDR3 region is kept as DNA, spanning 36 bases read in frame from base 1.